Listed below are T cell receptor beta chains from one sample, sequenced in a study of cytomegalovirus exposure and HLA in healthy donors. Profiled with immunoSEQ multiplex PCR; TCRdb holds only in-frame clones, not every one. The table includes about 190,000 clones, more than 75% detected once. The sample consisted of PBMCs. The receptors derive from a man younger than 45 in good health and CMV-seronegative. Each CDR3 is given with its conserved first and last residue. The order of the fields is CDR3 length, clone size, D gene, J gene, V gene, CDR3 protein. D genes are given only for firm matches. Some rows mark clone size as missing; the rest say once, few, many or name a class of expanded clone.

len: 16; abundance: .; d_gene: .; j_gene: TRBJ2-7; v_gene: TRBV7-2; CDR3aa: CASSSQGQVGFYEQYF
len: 14; abundance: .; d_gene: .; j_gene: TRBJ2-5; v_gene: TRBV28; CDR3aa: CATLPGLPRETQYF
len: 15; abundance: .; d_gene: .; j_gene: TRBJ1-1; v_gene: TRBV5-6; CDR3aa: CASSLWGASNTEAFF
len: 13; abundance: .; d_gene: TRBD1; j_gene: TRBJ2-7; v_gene: TRBV18; CDR3aa: CASSTGTGGAQYF
len: 13; abundance: .; d_gene: .; j_gene: TRBJ2-5; v_gene: TRBV4-1; CDR3aa: CASSQVFRETQYF
len: 18; abundance: .; d_gene: TRBD2; j_gene: TRBJ2-1; v_gene: TRBV27; CDR3aa: CASTGAYIAGDSYNEQFF
len: 14; abundance: .; d_gene: .; j_gene: TRBJ2-5; v_gene: TRBV4-1; CDR3aa: CASSQEGLQETQYF
len: 16; abundance: .; d_gene: .; j_gene: TRBJ2-1; v_gene: TRBV7-9; CDR3aa: CASSPAGYRGYNEQFF
len: 15; abundance: .; d_gene: .; j_gene: TRBJ2-7; v_gene: TRBV28; CDR3aa: CASSLYADRSYEQYF
len: 12; abundance: .; d_gene: .; j_gene: TRBJ2-5; v_gene: TRBV4-1; CDR3aa: CASGNRAGTQYF
len: 16; abundance: .; d_gene: .; j_gene: TRBJ1-4; v_gene: TRBV7-2; CDR3aa: CASSLGPGLTNEKLFF
len: 13; abundance: .; d_gene: .; j_gene: TRBJ1-2; v_gene: TRBV18; CDR3aa: CASSADINYGYTF
len: 13; abundance: once; d_gene: .; j_gene: TRBJ1-2; v_gene: TRBV2; CDR3aa: CASRPTGLDGYTF
len: 17; abundance: .; d_gene: .; j_gene: TRBJ2-4; v_gene: TRBV15; CDR3aa: CATSRPAVPRAKNIQYF
len: 18; abundance: once; d_gene: TRBD1; j_gene: TRBJ1-4; v_gene: TRBV28; CDR3aa: CASRFSGQALATNEKLFF
len: 15; abundance: .; d_gene: .; j_gene: TRBJ2-7; v_gene: TRBV7-9; CDR3aa: CASSNEPRQSYEQYF
len: 16; abundance: .; d_gene: .; j_gene: TRBJ2-7; v_gene: TRBV28; CDR3aa: CASSFLTAQQRYEQYF
len: 13; abundance: .; d_gene: TRBD1; j_gene: TRBJ1-1; v_gene: TRBV28; CDR3aa: CASNTGVDTEAFF
len: 13; abundance: few; d_gene: .; j_gene: TRBJ2-5; v_gene: TRBV15; CDR3aa: CATSRAVKETQYF
len: 14; abundance: .; d_gene: TRBD2; j_gene: TRBJ2-3; v_gene: TRBV29-1; CDR3aa: CSAESGGAVDTQYF
len: 13; abundance: .; d_gene: .; j_gene: TRBJ1-1; v_gene: TRBV6-1; CDR3aa: CASRTQGNTEAFF
len: 17; abundance: .; d_gene: TRBD2; j_gene: TRBJ2-7; v_gene: TRBV7-2; CDR3aa: CASSLDLISGVAYEQYF
len: 15; abundance: .; d_gene: .; j_gene: TRBJ1-4; v_gene: TRBV15; CDR3aa: CAASRLGASNEKLFF
len: 17; abundance: .; d_gene: TRBD1; j_gene: TRBJ2-2; v_gene: TRBV5-1; CDR3aa: CASSLAPRVGGPGELFF
len: 13; abundance: .; d_gene: .; j_gene: TRBJ2-7; v_gene: TRBV5-4; CDR3aa: CASSIPGSYEQYF
len: 15; abundance: .; d_gene: TRBD1; j_gene: TRBJ2-3; v_gene: TRBV18; CDR3aa: CASSPPGQGTGTQYF
len: 14; abundance: .; d_gene: TRBD1; j_gene: TRBJ2-7; v_gene: TRBV9; CDR3aa: CASSDPGQGYEQYF
len: 16; abundance: .; d_gene: .; j_gene: TRBJ1-1; v_gene: TRBV5-1; CDR3aa: CASSLSGRGMNTEAFF
len: 15; abundance: .; d_gene: .; j_gene: TRBJ2-1; v_gene: TRBV27; CDR3aa: CASSFAGQDYNEQFF
len: 13; abundance: .; d_gene: .; j_gene: TRBJ2-5; v_gene: TRBV7-8; CDR3aa: CASSGRAVETQYF
len: 14; abundance: .; d_gene: TRBD1; j_gene: TRBJ1-4; v_gene: TRBV5-4; CDR3aa: CASSRDRSNEKLFF
len: 13; abundance: .; d_gene: .; j_gene: TRBJ1-2; v_gene: TRBV7-2; CDR3aa: CASSLEAGDGYTF
len: 14; abundance: few; d_gene: .; j_gene: TRBJ1-5; v_gene: TRBV2; CDR3aa: CASSSDAGFQPQHF
len: 16; abundance: .; d_gene: .; j_gene: .; v_gene: TRBV7-9; CDR3aa: CASSPTNGARTYEQYF
len: 15; abundance: .; d_gene: TRBD2; j_gene: TRBJ2-3; v_gene: TRBV5-8; CDR3aa: CASSLVLAETDTQYF
len: 15; abundance: .; d_gene: .; j_gene: TRBJ1-1; v_gene: TRBV7-9; CDR3aa: CASSLEVGGNTEAFF
len: 18; abundance: .; d_gene: TRBD2; j_gene: TRBJ2-1; v_gene: TRBV19; CDR3aa: CATKAGTSGFSRGNEQFF
len: 16; abundance: .; d_gene: .; j_gene: TRBJ1-5; v_gene: TRBV6-5; CDR3aa: CASSYSGTRPGEPQHF
len: 14; abundance: .; d_gene: .; j_gene: TRBJ2-1; v_gene: TRBV7-9; CDR3aa: CASSFSEAYNEQFF
len: 13; abundance: .; d_gene: .; j_gene: TRBJ1-2; v_gene: TRBV10-3; CDR3aa: CAITEGVMGGYTF
len: 13; abundance: few; d_gene: TRBD1; j_gene: TRBJ1-3; v_gene: TRBV2; CDR3aa: CASKGTAGNTIYF
len: 16; abundance: once; d_gene: .; j_gene: TRBJ1-3; v_gene: TRBV6-6; CDR3aa: CASSYLGQRSGNTIYF
len: 14; abundance: .; d_gene: TRBD2; j_gene: TRBJ2-7; v_gene: TRBV6-1; CDR3aa: CASLTGLAKYEQYF
len: 20; abundance: .; d_gene: TRBD1; j_gene: TRBJ2-6; v_gene: TRBV18; CDR3aa: CASSPQGQTGYISGANVLTF
len: 15; abundance: few; d_gene: .; j_gene: TRBJ2-7; v_gene: TRBV7-9; CDR3aa: CASSPRQDYSYEQYF
len: 15; abundance: .; d_gene: .; j_gene: .; v_gene: TRBV19; CDR3aa: CASSIVGQGNYEQYF
len: 14; abundance: once; d_gene: .; j_gene: TRBJ2-5; v_gene: TRBV6-5; CDR3aa: CASSYTSSGETQYF
len: 15; abundance: .; d_gene: .; j_gene: TRBJ1-5; v_gene: TRBV7-9; CDR3aa: CASSLEGWEGQPQHF
len: 19; abundance: .; d_gene: TRBD2; j_gene: TRBJ2-1; v_gene: TRBV7-9; CDR3aa: CASRPTSGRLGGPYNEQFF
len: 15; abundance: .; d_gene: TRBD2; j_gene: TRBJ2-1; v_gene: TRBV12-5; CDR3aa: CASGLSSGGNNEQFF